The entry that follows covers one T cell receptor (beta chain) sequence. Its antigen is as yet unknown. This sample was taken from a study of T-cell memory formation after mild COVID-19. Study as a whole: TCR clusters showed largely donor specificity.

Points from the study as a whole: Largely, contracting CD4+ clones fell within CM and EM, and contracting CD8+ clones within EMRA. Later expanders leaned CD4+, whereas day 15 to 85 contracting clones were balanced CD4/CD8. SARS-CoV-2 specificity of second-wave clones peaking day 37 was unconfirmed.

TCRdb fed the 5' RACE reads into MiXCR, producing one record per CDR3 protein. In the table there are 350,000 to 450,000 distinct CDR3 sequences, approximately 24% of which are singletons. J gave up 3 bases and V 1 base, and 5 bases lay outside the gene matches. Germline CDR1 reads SEHNR; CDR2 reads FQNEAQ (reference sequence). The CDR3 contains 15 residues. V is TRBV7-9 and J is TRBJ1-2; 7 bases match TRBD1. This TCR came from an adult woman who had mild COVID-19 (a few samples of this study predate the infection). Cell type and time point are not known. Sequenced: PBMCs or a T cell subset sorted from them (not recorded which). CDR3 bases: TGTGCCAGCAGCTTAGGACGACAGGGTTACTATGGCTACACCTTC. Its translation is CASSLGRQGYYGYTF.